This T cell receptor (beta chain) was obtained from a study of long-term antiretroviral therapy in people with HIV. Run at survey level, the immunoSEQ assay was version v3.0. Generated by immunoSEQ multiplex PCR, the TCRdb table keeps only in-frame clones and is missing some. The sample consists of 15,000 to 20,000 clones, around three quarters of them appearing once. United States facilities provided treatment to all participants with HIV. Study-wide results and caveats: Diversity went up after ART and still fell short of transplant donor controls. When set beside controls, HIV repertoires had CDR3 length ranges that were narrower. Nothing was known about ART adherence, viral resistance or changes in therapy.

About this clone itself: No antigen is known for it.

Germline-derived CDR1 and CDR2 are GTSNPN and SVGIG (reference sequence). This CDR3 has 12 residues. Trimming removed 0 bases at V and 5 bases at J, with 7 bases between. The chain couples TRBV30 to TRBJ1-1, with no clear D. This specimen was unsorted PBMCs, taken 2.3 years after starting antiretroviral therapy. The receptor's source is a woman in her 40s with HIV. CDR3 loop: CAWSVSLTEAFF. CDR3 nucleotides: TGTGCCTGGAGTGTAAGTCTAACTGAAGCTTTCTTT.